These T cell receptor beta chains were read from a single sample in a study of read filtering for tumor transcriptome and immune sequencing. Each CDR3 protein gets one entry after TCRdb re-called the reads with MiXCR. The sample includes around 48,000 distinct CDR3 sequences, approximately 18% of them seen just once. The sample taken for sequencing was a population of CD138-negative cells sorted from bone marrow. Source of these receptors: a donor at least 40 years old with multiple myeloma. CDR3s include the opening cysteine and the closing phenylalanine or tryptophan. D genes are given only for firm matches. Some rows have no size entry. The others give once, few or many, or a class for an expanded clone.

clone_size j_call d_call v_call cdr3_aa cdr3_nt
many TRBJ2-3 . TRBV5-1 CASSFGLDTDTQYF TGCGCCAGCAGCTTCGGACTCGACACAGATACGCAGTATTTT
few TRBJ2-7 . TRBV19 CASRAGQTPYEQYF TGTGCCAGTAGGGCGGGACAAACTCCCTACGAGCAGTACTTC
many TRBJ2-1 . TRBV5-1 CASREGTGFHEQFF TGCGCCAGCCGGGAGGGGACAGGGTTCCATGAGCAGTTCTTC
few TRBJ2-7 . TRBV2 CASSERDPTLYEQYF TGTGCCAGCAGTGAGCGGGACCCGACCCTCTACGAGCAGTACTTC
few TRBJ1-2 . TRBV20-1 CSAREGSLYGYTF TGCAGTGCTAGAGAAGGTAGCCTCTATGGCTACACCTTC
many TRBJ2-3 . TRBV5-1 CASSLVPGRSTDTQYF TGCGCCAGCAGCTTGGTCCCGGGACGGAGCACAGATACGCAGTATTTT
. TRBJ2-1 . TRBV5-6 CASSLFPNEQFF TGTGCCAGCAGCCTGTTCCCCAACGAGCAGTTCTTC
. TRBJ1-5 . TRBV12-2 CASRRMTGNSNQPQHF TGTGCAAGTCGCCGAATGACAGGGAATAGCAATCAGCCCCAGCATTTT
many TRBJ2-5 . TRBV6-2/TRBV6-3 CASSYSRGAETQYF TGTGCCAGCAGTTACTCGAGAGGAGCGGAGACCCAGTACTTC
few TRBJ2-3 . TRBV7-3 CASSLGGISGTDTQYF TGTGCCAGCAGCTTAGGGGGAATTAGCGGCACAGATACGCAGTATTTT
many TRBJ2-2 TRBD2 TRBV10-3 CASTPSGSPDTGELFF TGTGCCAGTACCCCTAGCGGGAGTCCGGACACCGGGGAGCTGTTTTTT
many TRBJ1-6 . TRBV27 CASTRGSPNSPLHF TGTGCCAGCACCCGAGGTTCGCCTAATTCACCCCTCCACTTT
many TRBJ2-5 TRBD2 TRBV12-3/TRBV12-4 CASSSHNLAGGQETQYF TGTGCCAGCAGTTCTCACAACCTAGCGGGAGGACAAGAGACCCAGTACTTC
many TRBJ2-1 . TRBV7-3 CASSSPTSNEQFF TGTGCCAGCAGCTCTCCGACTAGTAATGAGCAGTTCTTC
many TRBJ1-1 . TRBV27 CATRTGNTEAFF TGTGCCACCAGGACGGGGAACACTGAAGCTTTCTTT
many TRBJ2-7 . TRBV11-3 CASSAVYEQYF TGTGCCAGCAGCGCCGTATACGAGCAGTACTTC
. TRBJ1-3 TRBD1 TRBV10-2 CASRTTGGGGNTIYF TGCGCCAGCAGGACTACAGGGGGCGGTGGAAACACCATATATTTT